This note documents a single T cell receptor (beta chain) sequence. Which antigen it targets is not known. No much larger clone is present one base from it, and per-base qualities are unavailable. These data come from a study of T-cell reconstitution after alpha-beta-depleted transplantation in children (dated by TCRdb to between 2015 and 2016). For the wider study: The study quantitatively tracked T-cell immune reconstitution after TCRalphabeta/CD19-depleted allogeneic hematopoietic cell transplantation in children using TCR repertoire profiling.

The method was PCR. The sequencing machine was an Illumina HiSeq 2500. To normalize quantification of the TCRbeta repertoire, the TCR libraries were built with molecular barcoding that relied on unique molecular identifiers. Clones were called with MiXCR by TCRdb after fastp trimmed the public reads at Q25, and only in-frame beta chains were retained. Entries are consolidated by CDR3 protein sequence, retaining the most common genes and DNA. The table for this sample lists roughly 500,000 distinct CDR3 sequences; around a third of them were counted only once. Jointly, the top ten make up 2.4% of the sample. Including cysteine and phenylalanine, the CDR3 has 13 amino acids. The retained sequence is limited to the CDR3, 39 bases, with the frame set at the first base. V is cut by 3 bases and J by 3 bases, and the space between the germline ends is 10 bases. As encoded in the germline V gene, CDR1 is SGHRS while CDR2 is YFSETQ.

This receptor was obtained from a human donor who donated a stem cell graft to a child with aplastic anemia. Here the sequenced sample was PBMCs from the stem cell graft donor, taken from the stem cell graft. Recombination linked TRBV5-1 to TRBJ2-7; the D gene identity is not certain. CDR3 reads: CASSSRTHYEQYF. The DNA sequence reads TGCGCCAGCAGCTCCAGGACCCACTACGAGCAGTACTTC.